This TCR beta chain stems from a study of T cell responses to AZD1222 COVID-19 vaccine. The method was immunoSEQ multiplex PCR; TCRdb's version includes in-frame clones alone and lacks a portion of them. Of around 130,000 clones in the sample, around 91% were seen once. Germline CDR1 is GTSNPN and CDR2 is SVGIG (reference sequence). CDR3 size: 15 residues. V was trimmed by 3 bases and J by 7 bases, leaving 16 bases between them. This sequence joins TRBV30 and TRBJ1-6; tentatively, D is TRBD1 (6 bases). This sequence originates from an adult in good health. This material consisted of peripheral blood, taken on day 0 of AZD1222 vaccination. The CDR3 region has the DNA TGTGCCTGGAGGGGCCCGGACAGCCCCAATTCACCCCTCCACTTT. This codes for CAWRGPDSPNSPLHF.